This is a list of T cell receptor beta chains from one sample in a study of T cells expressing NK-cell markers. TCRdb re-called the 5' RACE reads, yielding one record per CDR3 amino acid sequence without DNA. The sample totals a few hundred thousand distinct CDR3 sequences. The sample taken for sequencing was blood T cells: a sorted CD56 or NKG2C T cell subset, CD4+ or CD8+ T cells, or bulk PBMC T cells (not recorded which). These receptors were obtained from a man younger than 35 in good health. CDR3s include the opening cysteine and the closing phenylalanine or tryptophan.

J,V,CDR3
TRBJ2-5,TRBV12-3/TRBV12-4,CASRRLQEETKYF
TRBJ1-4,TRBV10-3,CAISPTTGTVNEKLFF
TRBJ2-1,TRBV20-1,CSARDKGMQTSGSLYEQFF
TRBJ2-1,TRBV6-2/TRBV6-3,CASSFAGVDEQFF
TRBJ2-2,TRBV6-2/TRBV6-3,CASSWVDGTTGELFF
TRBJ2-1,TRBV4-1,CASGTSGRYNEQFF
TRBJ1-2,TRBV12-3/TRBV12-4,CASSTGGSGYTF
TRBJ2-4,TRBV12-3/TRBV12-4,CASSRAADGAKNIQYF
TRBJ2-1,TRBV7-8,CASSARGGFNNEQFF
TRBJ1-5,TRBV19,CASGAERGYFQPQHF
TRBJ2-2,TRBV12-3/TRBV12-4,CASSLSGRGTGELFF
TRBJ2-2,TRBV12-3/TRBV12-4,CASSHRTGGLALAGELFF
TRBJ2-5,TRBV28,CASSPFALGSPATQYF
TRBJ2-6,TRBV19,CASKTGGFGANVLTF
TRBJ1-2,TRBV7-9,CASSPNLNYGYTF
TRBJ2-2,TRBV4-3,CASSQDVHGELFF
TRBJ1-2,TRBV6-1,CASSEWDRAAGGYTF
TRBJ1-1,TRBV12-3/TRBV12-4,CASNRRERTEAFF
TRBJ2-3,TRBV5-1,CASSFGGNRASGTDTQYF
TRBJ2-5,TRBV29-1,CSVGPNGETQYF
TRBJ2-7,TRBV12-3/TRBV12-4,CASSSKTRYYEQYF
TRBJ2-3,TRBV4-2,CASSQGYSTDTQYF
TRBJ2-2,TRBV5-1,CASSTNPGLAGGTGELFF
TRBJ2-1,TRBV4-3,CASSRSRAYNEQFF
TRBJ2-1,TRBV14,CASSQTRGGEQFF
TRBJ1-2,TRBV5-6,CASSGTGERAYGYTF
TRBJ2-5,TRBV29-1,CSVVRREGQETQYF
TRBJ1-5,TRBV7-2,CASSMSRLTSNQPQHF
TRBJ1-2,TRBV12-3/TRBV12-4,CASSSTTGKRSGYTF
TRBJ2-1,TRBV3-1,CASSLTDSSYNEQFF
TRBJ2-7,TRBV5-1,CASSEGWRVDHEQYF
TRBJ2-4,TRBV5-1,CASSLESIGSAKNIQYF
TRBJ2-5,TRBV30,CATGLSETQYF
TRBJ2-2,TRBV11-2,CASSLRNSQGGELFF
TRBJ2-7,TRBV11-2,CASSLGGSREQYF
TRBJ2-6,TRBV11-2,CASSLISARTPSGANVLTF
TRBJ2-5,TRBV6-5,CASSYGIRTQETQYF
TRBJ2-3,TRBV12-3/TRBV12-4,CASSPTSGRIADTQYF
TRBJ2-7,TRBV7-9,CASSLGQGLTYEQYF
TRBJ2-1,TRBV2,CASSATGVRAFF
TRBJ2-2,TRBV20-1,CSARGDREGLATGELFF
TRBJ2-3,TRBV7-9,CASSSAGTTTQYF
TRBJ2-7,TRBV5-1,CASSLLGAGHYEQYF
TRBJ2-6,TRBV7-2,CASSWDSPLVGANVLTF
TRBJ2-5,TRBV20-1,CSALPFSDRTFQETQYF
TRBJ1-2,TRBV15,CATSSDRGSGYTF
TRBJ2-3,TRBV12-3/TRBV12-4,CASSLTPTASTDTQYF
TRBJ1-5,TRBV5-1,CASSETGVDQPQHF
TRBJ1-3,TRBV5-1,CASSLAPGDGNTIYF
TRBJ2-7,TRBV29-1,CSVEVDYEQYF
TRBJ2-1,TRBV28,CASSKGQGMYNEQFF
TRBJ2-1,TRBV14,CASSRVGLAGSSYNEQFF
TRBJ1-5,TRBV20-1,CSAINPGQLNQPQHF
TRBJ2-6,TRBV9,CASSVKTGVSSGANVLTF
TRBJ2-1,TRBV27,CASTLGDSPLNEQFF
TRBJ2-3,TRBV6-1,CASSVGAGGRGPDTQYF
TRBJ2-7,TRBV29-1,CSAGGGRAYEQYF
TRBJ2-1,TRBV11-2,CASSFNTGQHNEQFF
TRBJ2-2,TRBV9,CASSVEALAGELFF